The rows below give T cell receptor beta chains drawn from one sample of a study of beta chain features in type 1 diabetes. Using immunoSEQ multiplex PCR, the repertoire was profiled, and TCRdb retains in-frame clones only, with some absent. Seen here are about 160,000 clones, roughly 60% observed once, and the top ten hold 0.08% to 0.095%. Sequenced material: naive CD4+ T cells from blood. These TCRs come from a man aged 30 to 45 with type 1 diabetes. The CDR3 runs from the conserved cysteine through the conserved F or W. Fields, in order: V gene, J gene, D gene, clone size, CDR3 DNA, CDR3 protein. A D gene is named only where the DNA matches it firmly. The size entry is marked missing in some rows and otherwise reads once, few, many or a size class.

>TRBV29-1|TRBJ2-7|-|-
TGCAGCGTTGAAGTCCCGGCCCAGGGTTCCGAGCAGTACTTC
CSVEVPAQGSEQYF
>TRBV20-1|TRBJ2-5|-|-
TGCAGTGCTACCAGGCAAGAGACCCAGTACTTC
CSATRQETQYF
>TRBV29-1|TRBJ1-1|TRBD1|few
TGCAGCGGGTTACAGGGGACCACTGAAGCTTTCTTT
CSGLQGTTEAFF
>TRBV7-2|TRBJ2-3|TRBD2|-
TGTGCCAGCAGCTTAAACGGCGGGGGGTCGGATACGCAGTATTTT
CASSLNGGGSDTQYF
>TRBV29-1|TRBJ1-3|-|few
TGCAGCGTTCAGGGATCCTCTGGAAACACCATATATTTT
CSVQGSSGNTIYF
>TRBV18|TRBJ2-2|-|-
TGTGCCAGCTCACCACCGACCGGGGAGCTGTTTTTT
CASSPPTGELFF
>TRBV7-2|TRBJ2-5|TRBD2|once
TGTGCCAGCAGCTTAGGGGCAGGGACGGGAGGAGAGACCCAGTACTTC
CASSLGAGTGGETQYF
>TRBV5-1|TRBJ2-1|TRBD1|-
TGCGCCAGCAGCTTCACAGGGGGTGAGCAGTTCTTC
CASSFTGGEQFF
>TRBV29-1|TRBJ1-2|TRBD1|-
TGCAGCGCCGGGACAGGGGGTTTGGGCTACACCTTC
CSAGTGGLGYTF
>TRBV5-4|TRBJ2-3|-|few
TGTGCCAGCAGTACCGCAGGGAAGTTGTCAGATACGCAGTATTTT
CASSTAGKLSDTQYF
>TRBV29-1|TRBJ1-2|-|-
TGCAGCGGATGGGACATCACCTATGGCTACACCTTC
CSGWDITYGYTF
>TRBV6-5|TRBJ2-3|TRBD1|-
TGTGCCAGCAGTTACCGACAGGGGCGCCCAGATACGCAGTATTTT
CASSYRQGRPDTQYF
>TRBV29-1|TRBJ2-6|-|few
TGCAGCTCCCTGGAGGGCTCTGGGGCCAACGTCCTGACTTTC
CSSLEGSGANVLTF
>TRBV11-2|TRBJ2-2|TRBD2|-
TGTGCCAGCAGCCCGGGACTAGCGACCGGGGAGCTGTTTTTT
CASSPGLATGELFF
>TRBV29-1|TRBJ2-5|-|few
TGCAGCGGGACCGGGACTTCACAAGAGACCCAGTACTTC
CSGTGTSQETQYF
>TRBV30|TRBJ1-2|TRBD1|-
TGTGCCTGGAGACTACAGGGGCACGTAGGCTACACCTTC
CAWRLQGHVGYTF
>TRBV25-1|TRBJ2-1|TRBD1|-
TGTGCCAGCAGTGGCTCAGGGGGCCAGGGGCAGTTCTTC
CASSGSGGQGQFF
>TRBV20-1|TRBJ1-1|-|-
TGCAGTGCTTACAAGGGTTCTGAAGCTTTCTTT
CSAYKGSEAFF
>TRBV9|TRBJ2-3|-|-
TGTGCCAGCAGCCCGGTGAGGGCCCTCACAGATACGCAGTATTTT
CASSPVRALTDTQYF
>TRBV7-2|TRBJ1-6|TRBD1|-
TGTGCCAGCAGCTTAGGACAGGGGCCAAATTCACCCCTCCACTTT
CASSLGQGPNSPLHF
>TRBV14|TRBJ1-1|-|-
TGTGCCAGCAGCCAACTCGGGGGTCGGAACACTGAAGCTTTCTTT
CASSQLGGRNTEAFF
>TRBV5-1|TRBJ2-3|-|-
TGCGCCAGCAGCTTGGATACCGATACGCAGTATTTT
CASSLDTDTQYF
>TRBV2|TRBJ1-1|TRBD1|few
TGTGCCAGCAGTGGGGACAGGGGAACTTCTGAAGCTTTCTTT
CASSGDRGTSEAFF
>TRBV6-1|TRBJ2-1|TRBD2|-
TGTGCCAGCAGTGAAGTACTAGCGGGTTACAATGAGCAGTTCTTC
CASSEVLAGYNEQFF
>TRBV4-1|TRBJ2-4|-|-
TGCGCCAGCAGCCAAGATCTACAGGGATCCCTAATGGGCATTCAGTACTTC
CASSQDLQGSLMGIQYF
>TRBV9|TRBJ2-7|-|-
TGTGCCAGCACCACCCGTGGGACACTAAACAAGGAGCAGTACTTC
CASTTRGTLNKEQYF
>TRBV29-1|TRBJ2-7|-|-
TGCAGCGCTGAGGGTACCTACGAGCAGTACTTC
CSAEGTYEQYF
>TRBV10-3|TRBJ1-6|-|few
TGTGCCATCAGTGAGTCGCCAGGGAGGGATTGGAATTCACCCCTCCACTTT
CAISESPGRDWNSPLHF